The 17 T cell receptor beta chains presented below share a single source sample, sequenced in a study of a mutant IDH1 vaccine in newly diagnosed glioma. Profiling relied on immunoSEQ multiplex PCR, and the TCRdb table lists in-frame clones only, not all of them. In the table there are about 20,000 clones, roughly 86% of which are singletons. Their specific antigens are unknown. The time point was: week 23, last vaccination. Every vaccine dose comprised 300 ug of mutant IDH1 20-mer peptide plus topical imiquimod. Here the sequenced sample was PBMCs, taken from a glioma patient whose treatment included an IDH1 peptide vaccine. All receptors derive from a man in his thirties or forties with glioma.

Written as DNA, the CDR3 is TGTGCCAGCAGTGAAGCCGGACCTATTGGCGGGGAGCTGTTTTTT. Amino acids: CASSEAGPIGGELFF. The chain employs TRBV9 and TRBJ2-2; no clear D. This CDR3 contains 15 residues. Germline V gene lookup returns CDR1 SGDLS and CDR2 YYNGEE. V was cut by 5 bases and J by 7 bases, with 18 bases left in between.

The rearrangement uses TRBV27 and TRBJ2-7, with D possibly being TRBD2 (5 bases). V was shortened by 6 bases and J by 1 base, with 16 bases between the two germline ends. Germline V gives CDR1 MNHEY, CDR2 SMNVEV (reference sequence). This CDR3 is 15 amino acids long. The CDR3: CASSRPGRVSYEQYF. Written as DNA, the CDR3 is TGTGCCAGCAGCCGACCGGGAAGGGTTTCCTACGAGCAGTACTTC.

This chain joins TRBV19 and TRBJ1-4, with D maybe TRBD1 (6 bases). V dropped 3 bases and J dropped 2 bases, with 10 bases sitting between them. This CDR3 has 15 residues. From germline, CDR1 is LNHDA and CDR2 SQIVND (reference sequence). CDR3: CASSIDRSTNEKLFF. As DNA, the CDR3 is TGTGCCAGTAGTATTGACAGGTCTACTAATGAAAAACTGTTTTTT.

The J gene is TRBJ2-7, the V gene TRBV6-5; D possibly corresponds to TRBD2 (6 bases). CDR3 length equals 15 residues. V was pared by 7 bases and J by 1 base, with 17 bases between. The germline CDR1 and CDR2 sequences are MNHEY and SVGAGI. CDR3 protein: CASNPLGTPSYEQYF. The CDR3 DNA reads as TGTGCCAGCAACCCGTTAGGGACTCCGTCCTACGAGCAGTACTTC.

V usage is TRBV27 and J usage is TRBJ1-1; D not certain. CDR1 and CDR2 (germline): MNHEY, SMNVEV (reference sequence). V lost 1 base and J 1 base, leaving 10 bases between the germline ends. The CDR3 consists of 15 residues. The CDR3 nucleotides are TGTGCCAGCAGTTTATTGGGCAGCCAGAACACTGAAGCTTTCTTT. Residues: CASSLLGSQNTEAFF.

The V and J genes are TRBV9 and TRBJ2-3; no firm D call. This CDR3 has 12 residues. Germline V CDR1 and CDR2: SGDLS, YYNGEE. V was pared by 2 bases and J by 6 bases, with 7 bases between. CDR3 in amino acids: CASSVTTDTQYF. The CDR3 DNA reads TGTGCCAGCAGCGTTACGACGGATACGCAGTATTTT.

In its sample, this clone was seen once. The chain couples TRBV18 to TRBJ1-5; TRBD1 is a possible D gene (5 bases). Trimming cost V 3 bases and J 1 base, with 10 bases left between them. The germline V gene encodes CDR1 KGHSH and CDR2 LQKENI. The CDR3 spans 15 residues. The CDR3 region is CASSPTVGSNQPQHF. As DNA, the CDR3 is TGTGCCAGCTCACCGACAGTGGGCAGCAATCAGCCCCAGCATTTT.

The chain's CDR3 is CASSWYNEQFF. The CDR3 DNA sequence: TGTGCCAGCAGCTGGTACAATGAGCAGTTCTTC. This rearrangement joins TRBV7-9 to TRBJ2-1; D is unclear. The germline CDR1 and CDR2 sequences are SEHNR and FQNEAQ (reference sequence). Trimming pared 4 bases from V and 4 bases from J, leaving 2 bases between. The CDR3 is 11 residues long.

V usage is TRBV4-1 and J usage is TRBJ2-7; D gene uncertain. The CDR3 runs to 18 residues. The germline V and J ends were trimmed by 2 bases and 0 bases, with 20 bases remaining between them. CDR1 is MGHRA and CDR2 is YSYEKL in the germline V gene. CDR3 bases: TGCGCCAGCAGCCAAACTATCCCGACGATGGGGATCTCCTACGAGCAGTACTTC. Protein product: CASSQTIPTMGISYEQYF.

The chain uses TRBV18 and TRBJ2-5; 7 bases line up with TRBD1. Per germline, CDR1 KGHSH and CDR2 LQKENI. V shed 0 bases, J shed 4 bases, and the junction held 5 bases outside the gene matches. There are 15 residues in the CDR3. CDR3 in DNA: TGTGCCAGCTCACCACCAGGGGGCCATCGAGAGACCCAGTACTTC. It translates to CASSPPGGHRETQYF. The full variable domain, with the rest looked up from reference TRBV18 and TRBJ2-5, is NAGVMQNPRHLVRRRGQEARLRCSPMKGHSHVYWYRQLPEEGLKFMVYLQKENIIDESGMPKERFSAEFPKEGPSILRIQQVVRGDSAAYFCASSPPGGHRETQYFGPGTRLLVL.

By frequency in the sample, this clone is medium-sized. This chain joins TRBV4-2 and TRBJ1-6, with 8 bases that match TRBD1. The ends lost 5 bases at V and 7 bases at J; junction bases unmatched: 7. The CDR3 is 15 residues long. The germline V gene encodes CDR1 LGHNA and CDR2 YNFKEQ. CDR3 in amino acids: CASSVGQALNSPLHF. The CDR3 DNA reads as TGTGCCAGCAGCGTGGGACAGGCCCTAAATTCACCCCTCCACTTT.

V is TRBV6-5 and J is TRBJ2-7, with unresolved D. CDR3 length: 14 amino acids. CDR1 is MNHEY and CDR2 is SVGAGI in the germline V gene. The V gene lost 2 bases and the J gene lost 9 bases, with 17 bases spanning the gap. CDR3 sequence: CASSYGSVADLQYF. CDR3 in DNA: TGTGCCAGCAGTTACGGGTCCGTCGCTGACCTGCAGTACTTC.

The chain carries TRBV29-1 and TRBJ1-2, with TRBD1 matching 9 bases. The CDR3 has 14 residues. J lost 4 bases, V lost 5 bases, and 8 bases had no gene match. Germline V gene lookup returns CDR1 SQVTM and CDR2 ANQGSEA. The CDR3 spells CSVTTGGLIYGYTF. In DNA, the CDR3 is TGCAGCGTTACCACAGGGGGCCTTATCTATGGCTACACCTTC.

The chain recombines TRBV5-5 with TRBJ1-2, with TRBD1 matching over 8 bases. The CDR3 is made up of 16 amino acids. V was clipped by 3 bases and J by 2 bases; unmatched bases: 9. Germline lookup yields CDR1 SGHKS and CDR2 YYEKEE (reference sequence). The CDR3: CASSSYRGALNYGYTF. CDR3 DNA sequence: TGTGCCAGCAGCTCATACAGGGGGGCCCTAAACTATGGCTACACCTTC.

About this clone: A read error may produce the germline difference seen at one junction end. V usage is TRBV5-1 and J usage is TRBJ2-3; TRBD1 matches at 8 bases. Germline assignment: CDR1 SGHRS and CDR2 YFSETQ. This CDR3 region has 10 residues. This CDR3 is CASGDRQPHF. In DNA, the CDR3 is TGCGCCAGCGGGGACAGGCAGCCGCATTTT.

Remarks on this clone: The same CDR3 is also encoded by other DNA sequences in this sample. This sequence joins TRBV27 and TRBJ2-5; tentative D call: TRBD2 (5 bases). CDR3 size: 13 residues. The germline V and J ends were trimmed by 4 bases and 5 bases, with 11 bases remaining between them. Per germline, CDR1 MNHEY and CDR2 SMNVEV (reference sequence). The CDR3 sequence: CASSSTSEETQYF. Here the CDR3 DNA reads TGTGCCAGCAGTTCCACTAGTGAGGAGACCCAGTACTTC.

This clone has more than one count but fewer than ten. The chain joins TRBV6-6 to TRBJ2-1; D unclear. This CDR3 contains 13 residues. Trimming removed 7 bases from V and 3 bases from J, with 10 bases in between. CDR1 and CDR2 (germline): MNHNY, SVGAGI (reference sequence). The CDR3 sequence is CASTHGDYNEQFF. CDR3 nucleotide sequence: TGTGCCAGCACGCATGGGGACTACAATGAGCAGTTCTTC.